The clone carrying this TCR beta chain came up many times. What it recognizes is unknown. The sample comes from a study of shared clonotypes between healthy human individuals. Study results and caveats: Represented genetic and exposure-history diversity was restricted by having few donors. When naive CD4 clonotypes were compared across a handful of donors, 4% to 6.5% were shared.

Trimming removed 0 bases from V and 3 bases from J, with 18 bases in between. Germline CDR1 and CDR2: LNHNV and YYDKDF (reference sequence). This CDR3 spans 17 amino acids. The assay was immunoSEQ multiplex PCR, and TCRdb's table has in-frame clones only and misses some. The table includes 900,000 to 1,200,000 clones, around three quarters detected once. This clonotype was obtained from a man aged 18 to 30 in good health. Some clones in this sample may be carry-over from other donors' samples. The chain employs TRBV15 and TRBJ2-7, with no clear D. The sample taken for sequencing was memory CD4+ T cells from PBMCs. As for subset: CD45RA-negative fraction. The CDR3 spells CATSRDTRFNPGYEQYF. The CDR3 DNA reads as TGTGCCACCAGCAGAGATACCCGGTTCAACCCCGGCTACGAGCAGTACTTC.